This T cell receptor beta chain was captured in a study of blood T cells in healthy people across ages. Isolation recovered at least 7 million PBMCs from every sample. J gave up 10 bases and V 6 bases, and 16 bases lay outside the gene matches. The CDR3 totals 16 residues. Germline CDR1 and CDR2: SGHAT and FQNNGV. General study results and limits: TCR beta diversity per million T cells fell roughly linearly with age. There was no known CMV status for donors, so expanded clonotype changes were possibly confounded. Versus aged donors, long-lived donors had higher diversity and more naive CD4+ cells.

Next came a second PCR, run for about 6 to 12 cycles, which used a sample-barcoded 5' primer along with a J-beta primer mix. TCRdb re-derived calls from the 5' RACE reads in MiXCR, one entry per CDR3 protein. Here the sample spans under 2,000,000 distinct CDR3 sequences, around half being singletons. This clonotype was observed a few times. Its antigen is still unknown. Sequencing used blood. The TCR comes from a woman between 40 and 55 years old in good health. The genes are TRBV11-2 and TRBJ2-1, with TRBD2 matching 9 bases. The chain's CDR3 is CASRLSVGLAVSEQFF. Written as DNA, the CDR3 is TGTGCCAGCAGACTTAGTGTGGGACTAGCAGTTTCCGAGCAGTTCTTC.